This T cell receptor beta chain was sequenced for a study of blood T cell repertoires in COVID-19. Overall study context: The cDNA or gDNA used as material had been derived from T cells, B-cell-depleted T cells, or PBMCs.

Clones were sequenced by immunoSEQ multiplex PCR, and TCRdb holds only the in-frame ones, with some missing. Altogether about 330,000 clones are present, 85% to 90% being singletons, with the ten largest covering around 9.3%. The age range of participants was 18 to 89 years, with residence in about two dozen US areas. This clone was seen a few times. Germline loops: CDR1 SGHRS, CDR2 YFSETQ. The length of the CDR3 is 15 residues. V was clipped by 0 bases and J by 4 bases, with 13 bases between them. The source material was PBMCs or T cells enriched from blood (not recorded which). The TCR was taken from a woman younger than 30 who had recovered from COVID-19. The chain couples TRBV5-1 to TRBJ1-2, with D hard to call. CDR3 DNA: TGCGCCAGCAGCTTGGCACCCCAGGAGGGCTATGGCTACACCTTC. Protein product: CASSLAPQEGYGYTF.